The 18 T cell receptor beta chains below come from one sample, sequenced in a study of human T cells and chemical hapten exposure. In TCRdb, the RACE reads were re-called with MiXCR into one record per CDR3 protein. This table holds more than 250,000 distinct CDR3 sequences, approximately 8.6% found once. Time point reported: pre-sensitization, week 0. Treatment indicated: therapeutic diphenylcyclopropenone sensitization with weekly scalp DPC. The sequencing used whole blood, collected in connection with sensitization to the hapten diphenylcyclopropenone (DPC). Receptors were obtained from a woman aged 40 to 50 with alopecia areata. Some clones in this sample may be carry-over from other donors' samples.

This clonotype turned up a few times. The chain joins TRBV28 to TRBJ2-5, with no clear D. This CDR3 comprises 13 residues. The ends were cut back, 3 bases at V and 4 bases at J, with 9 bases in the middle. Germline V gene sequence: CDR1 MDHEN, CDR2 SYDVKM. CDR3 bases: TGTGCCAGCAGTTTCGGGCATCCAGAGACCCAGTACTTC. It yields the protein CASSFGHPETQYF.

At least ten counts were recorded for this clonotype. V gene TRBV7-2 combines with J gene TRBJ2-3; D is undetermined. The germline V and J ends were trimmed by 5 bases and 2 bases, with 5 bases remaining between them. The CDR3 has 12 residues. Germline V lookup: CDR1 SGHTA, CDR2 FQGNSA. The CDR3 region is CASSPNTDTQYF. In DNA form, the CDR3 reads TGTGCCAGCAGCCCTAACACAGATACGCAGTATTTT. The entire variable domain, with the rest obtained from reference TRBV7-2 and TRBJ2-3, is as follows: GAGVSQSPSNKVTEKGKDVELRCDPISGHTALYWYRQSLGQGLEFLIYFQGNSAPDKSGLPSDRFSAERTGGSVSTLTIQRTQQEDSAVYLCASSPNTDTQYFGPGTRLTVL.

The chain uses TRBV5-4 and TRBJ1-1; D gene ambiguous. Germline V CDR1 and CDR2: SGHNT, YYREEE (reference sequence). V lost 1 base and J lost 1, with 8 bases in between. The CDR3 is 14 residues long. The CDR3 coding sequence is TGTGCCAGCAGCTTGTATGGGAGGAACACTGAAGCTTTCTTT. This gives the protein CASSLYGRNTEAFF.

This clonotype was seen many times. V and J are TRBV5-5 and TRBJ2-5; 7 positions match TRBD2. V was pared by 4 bases and J by 2 bases, with 11 bases of the junction left unmatched. CDR1 is SGHKS, CDR2 YYEKEE, per germline (reference sequence). This CDR3 has 16 amino acids. In DNA, the CDR3 is TGTGCCAGCAGCCCCGGGGTTCCGGGGGGACAAGAGACCCAGTACTTC. This gives the protein CASSPGVPGGQETQYF.

This clonotype was seen only a few times. The chain is built from TRBV2 and TRBJ2-4; 7 nucleotides agree with TRBD1. V gave up 6 bases and J gave up 5 bases; unmatched junction bases: 7. Germline V CDR1 and CDR2: SNHLY, FYNNEI. The CDR3 length is 14 residues. DNA of the CDR3: TGTGCCAGCAGAGTGGGACAGTACGAAAACATTCAGTACTTC. This sequence encodes CASRVGQYENIQYF. The full variable domain, with the rest looked up from reference TRBV2 and TRBJ2-4, is EPEVTQTPSHQVTQMGQEVILRCVPISNHLYFYWYRQILGQKVEFLVSFYNNEISEKSEIFDDQFSVERPDGSNFTLKIRSTKLEDSAMYFCASRVGQYENIQYFGAGTRLSVL.

There are a few counts of this clonotype. The chain is built from TRBV12-3 or TRBV12-4 and TRBJ2-3; 10 bases match TRBD2. CDR3 length: 16 amino acids. V lost 3 bases, J lost 6 bases, and 9 bases stayed unmatched. The chain's CDR3 is CASSFSPSGRRDTQYF. CDR3 bases: TGTGCCAGCAGTTTTTCCCCTAGCGGGAGACGCGATACGCAGTATTTT.

The chain uses TRBV29-1 and TRBJ2-2, with 9 bases that match TRBD1. Per germline, CDR1 SQVTM and CDR2 ANQGSEA. The V gene end was trimmed by 5 bases and the J gene end by 4 bases; junction bases not matched to a gene: 2. The CDR3 totals 13 residues. The chain's CDR3 is CSVRQGGTGELFF. CDR3 in DNA: TGCAGCGTTCGACAGGGGGGCACCGGGGAGCTGTTTTTT.

For the CDR3, the DNA is TGCGCCAGCAGGATCGGGGTAGCGGCCCAAGAGCAGTTCTTC. It translates to CASRIGVAAQEQFF. This chain uses TRBV10-2 with TRBJ2-1, with D perhaps matching TRBD2 (6 bases). Germline CDR1 reads WSHSY; CDR2 reads SAAADI. The ends were cut back, 6 bases at V and 10 bases at J, with 19 bases in the middle. The CDR3 runs to 14 residues.

The rearrangement joins TRBV18 to TRBJ2-7; TRBD2 is a possible D gene (5 bases). Germline-derived CDR1 and CDR2 are KGHSH and LQKENI. Trimming removed 1 base from V and 6 bases from J, with 16 bases in between. This CDR3 region has 15 residues. CDR3 loop: CASSPRLDGVSEQYF. The CDR3 coding sequence is TGTGCCAGCTCACCACGGTTGGACGGGGTCTCCGAGCAGTACTTC.

This clonotype was counted ten times or more. The V call is TRBV18, the J call TRBJ2-5; D gene unclear. The CDR3 spans 14 residues. Germline lookup yields CDR1 KGHSH and CDR2 LQKENI. Trimming took off 1 base at V and 1 base at J, with 7 bases between the two ends. CDR3 residues: CASSPRQSQETQYF. The CDR3 nucleotides read TGTGCCAGCTCACCACGGCAGAGCCAAGAGACCCAGTACTTC.

In this sample, this clonotype turned up a few times. The chain combines TRBV6-2 or TRBV6-3 with TRBJ2-2; a possible D gene is TRBD2 (6 bases). CDR1 MNHEY and CDR2 SVGEGT come from the germline V gene. V lost 2 bases and J lost 3, with 16 bases in between. The CDR3 has 17 amino acids. CDR3 in amino acids: CASSYDGVAAYTGELFF. The CDR3 DNA follows: TGTGCCAGCAGTTACGATGGAGTAGCGGCCTACACCGGGGAGCTGTTTTTT.

This chain joins TRBV29-1 and TRBJ2-3; the D is unclear. The CDR3 spans 12 residues. In germline, CDR1 is SQVTM, CDR2 ANQGSEA. V lost 7 bases and J lost 1, with 9 bases in between. CDR3 sequence: CSGSEGTDTQYF. CDR3 in DNA: TGCAGCGGTAGTGAGGGCACAGATACGCAGTATTTT.

The V gene is TRBV6-5, the J gene TRBJ1-1, with no clear D. This CDR3 has 14 residues. V was clipped by 4 bases and J by 2 bases, with 11 bases between them. The germline V gene has CDR1 MNHEY and CDR2 SVGAGI. For the CDR3, the DNA is TGTGCCAGCAGTTTCGGACCAACCAACACTGAAGCTTTCTTT. Translating it yields CASSFGPTNTEAFF.

This clonotype was detected only a few times. This sequence joins TRBV20-1 and TRBJ2-2, with 7 bases that match TRBD2. Germline lookup yields CDR1 DFQATT and CDR2 SNEGSKA (reference sequence). CDR3 length equals 16 residues. Trimming at V came to 6 bases and at J to 0 bases, leaving 10 bases not matched to a gene. The CDR3 DNA sequence: TGCAGTGCCCCTAGGGCTAGCGGATCGAACACCGGGGAGCTGTTTTTT. Protein: CSAPRASGSNTGELFF.

This clonotype came up many times. The V gene is TRBV6-5, the J gene TRBJ2-1; 11 bases line up with TRBD2. CDR1 and CDR2 (germline): MNHEY, SVGAGI. CDR3 length: 17 residues. V was clipped by 4 bases and J by 6 bases; unmatched bases: 11. Here the CDR3 DNA reads TGTGCCAGCAGTTCCCTAGCGGGAGGCTCGGTGGGCAATGAGCAGTTCTTC. Encoded protein: CASSSLAGGSVGNEQFF.

The chain links TRBV5-1 to TRBJ1-2; no reliable D call. Germline CDR1 SGHRS, CDR2 YFSETQ. The CDR3 contains 14 residues. The V end lost 0 bases, the J end lost 4 bases, and 10 bases lay between the germline ends. The CDR3 spells CASSLETHSYGYTF. The CDR3 DNA reads as TGCGCCAGCAGCTTGGAGACCCACAGCTATGGCTACACCTTC. Variable domain in full (rest from reference TRBV5-1 and TRBJ1-2): KAGVTQTPRYLIKTRGQQVTLSCSPISGHRSVSWYQQTPGQGLQFLFEYFSETQRNKGNFPGRFSGRQFSNSRSEMNVSTLELGDSALYLCASSLETHSYGYTFGSGTRLTVV.

This clonotype was picked up a small number of times. The genes are TRBV4-2 and TRBJ2-7, with D perhaps TRBD1 (5 bases). The CDR3 runs to 16 residues. Germline V gene data show CDR1 as LGHNA and CDR2 as YNFKEQ. V lost 1 base to trimming and J lost 2 bases, with 15 bases between them. The CDR3 DNA sequence: TGTGCCAGCAGCCAAGCTGTTTCCGTAGGGGCCTACGAGCAGTACTTC. As protein: CASSQAVSVGAYEQYF.

This clonotype was counted between two and nine times. The chain combines TRBV11-3 with TRBJ2-5; 15 positions match TRBD2. The CDR3 consists of 16 residues. The ends lost 5 bases at V and 5 bases at J; junction bases unmatched: 6. The germline gives CDR1 SGHNT, CDR2 YENEEA. This chain's CDR3 is CASSTGLAGGLETQYF. CDR3 DNA: TGTGCCAGCAGCACCGGACTAGCGGGAGGGCTGGAGACCCAGTACTTC.